The 18 T cell receptor beta chains below come from one sample, sequenced in a study of blood T cell repertoires in COVID-19. Only in-frame clones appear in the TCRdb table, and some are missing; sequencing was by immunoSEQ multiplex PCR. The table has roughly 120,000 clones, 80% seen once. The sample was peripheral blood. These receptors came from a man aged 70-80 years with acute or convalescent COVID-19.

The genes are TRBV5-1 and TRBJ1-4, with D perhaps matching TRBD1 (6 bases). Germline V gives CDR1 SGHRS, CDR2 YFSETQ. V was trimmed by 5 bases and J by 2 bases, leaving 10 bases between them. CDR3 length: 14 amino acids. The CDR3 is CASRYQGTNEKLFF. For the CDR3, the DNA is TGCGCCAGCAGATATCAGGGGACTAATGAAAAACTGTTTTTT.

On this clone itself: A much larger clone sits a single nucleotide away, making a read error possible. V usage is TRBV9 and J usage is TRBJ1-2; a weak D match, TRBD1 (6 bases). The CDR3 is 12 residues long. Germline CDR1 SGDLS, CDR2 YYNGEE. V gave up 4 bases and J gave up 4 bases, with 8 bases separating them. In DNA, the CDR3 is TGTGCCAGCAGCCCGGACAGCTATGGCTACACCTTC. Amino acids: CASSPDSYGYTF.

This chain's CDR3 is CASSPLRGLGQDTQYF. DNA of the CDR3: TGTGCCAGTAGTCCCCTCAGGGGTCTCGGGCAGGATACGCAGTATTTT. This chain connects TRBV19 to TRBJ2-3; D perhaps matches TRBD1 (6 bases). The CDR3 is made up of 16 amino acids. Germline V gives CDR1 LNHDA, CDR2 SQIVND (reference sequence). Trimming left V 5 bases short and J 6 bases short, with 21 bases between.

In this sample, this clone turned up a few times. The CDR3 sequence: CASGTVNTEAFF. CDR3 DNA sequence: TGTGCCAGCGGGACAGTGAACACTGAAGCTTTCTTT. The chain combines TRBV28 with TRBJ1-1; 7 bases match TRBD1. The CDR3 length is 12 residues. The trim removed 8 bases at V and 0 bases at J, leaving 0 bases unmatched. In germline, CDR1 is MDHEN, CDR2 SYDVKM.

The genes are TRBV19 and TRBJ2-7; no clear D. The germline V gene encodes CDR1 LNHDA and CDR2 SQIVND (reference sequence). The CDR3 contains 13 residues. V was pared by 3 bases and J by 0 bases, with 6 bases between. The CDR3 loop reads CASSIQDSYEQYF. The CDR3 region has the DNA TGTGCCAGTAGTATTCAGGACTCCTACGAGCAGTACTTC. The full variable domain, its missing parts supplied by reference TRBV19 and TRBJ2-7, is DGGITQSPKYLFRKEGQNVTLSCEQNLNHDAMYWYRQDPGQGLRLIYYSQIVNDFQKGDIAEGYSVSREKKESFPLTVTSAQKNPTAFYLCASSIQDSYEQYFGPGTRLTVT.

This chain uses TRBV7-9 with TRBJ2-5; 9 bases match TRBD2. Trimming took 1 base from V and 8 from J; bases not matched to a gene: 2. This CDR3 contains 13 residues. CDR1 is SEHNR and CDR2 is FQNEAQ in the germline V gene (reference sequence). CDR3 sequence (DNA): TGTGCCAGCAGCTTAGGGCGGGGGGGCACCCAGTACTTC. Translated: CASSLGRGGTQYF.

J is TRBJ1-5 and V is TRBV19, with 7 bases matching TRBD1. CDR1 and CDR2 (germline): LNHDA, SQIVND (reference sequence). The CDR3 covers 15 residues. V shed 1 base, J shed 3 bases, and the junction held 3 bases outside the gene matches. The DNA for the CDR3 is TGTGCCAGTAGTATAGGGGACAGAAACAATCAGCCCCAGCATTTT. Its protein is CASSIGDRNNQPQHF.

This clone occurred a few times. This sample includes further DNA sequences coding for the same CDR3. CDR3 coding DNA: TGTGCCAGCAGCCGCAGGACAGGGGGCGCTGGCTATGGCTACACCTTC. This gives the protein CASSRRTGGAGYGYTF. V is TRBV3-1 (or the pseudogene TRBV3-2) and J is TRBJ1-2; TRBD1 matches at 11 bases. The CDR3 is 16 amino acids. J lost 4 bases, V lost 4 bases, and 8 bases had no gene match. CDR1 and CDR2 (germline): LGHDT, YNNKEL (reference sequence).

The chain recombines TRBV5-1 with TRBJ1-4; D possibly corresponds to TRBD1 (5 bases). The V end lost 0 bases, the J end lost 2 bases, and 11 bases lay between the germline ends. The CDR3 is made up of 16 amino acids. From germline, CDR1 is SGHRS and CDR2 YFSETQ. CDR3 protein: CASSLAGGGTNEKLFF. As DNA, the CDR3 is TGCGCCAGCAGCTTGGCGGGGGGAGGCACTAATGAAAAACTGTTTTTT.

This chain links TRBV9 with TRBJ2-3; D possibly corresponds to TRBD1 (5 bases). The CDR3 is 14 amino acids. Trimming took 2 bases from V and 5 from J, leaving 12 bases between them. The germline CDR1 and CDR2 sequences are SGDLS and YYNGEE. CDR3 sequence reads: CASSVRGDRDTQYF. Written as DNA, the CDR3 is TGTGCCAGCAGCGTCAGAGGTGACAGAGATACGCAGTATTTT.

There are a few counts of this clone. The CDR3 here is CASSRGLADTQYF. CDR3 bases: TGTGCCAGCAGCAGGGGGCTGGCAGATACGCAGTATTTT. The genes are TRBV6-5 and TRBJ2-3; 8 bases fit TRBD1. The CDR3 runs to 13 residues. Germline CDR1 MNHEY, CDR2 SVGAGI. Losses at the gene ends were 6 bases for V and 4 bases for J; bases not matched to a gene: 3.

The chain couples TRBV24-1 to TRBJ1-2; TRBD1 is a possible D gene (5 bases). Germline assignment: CDR1 KGHDR and CDR2 SFDVKD. The CDR3 loop spans 17 amino acids. V was cut by 9 bases and J by 3 bases, with 25 bases left in between. The CDR3: CATSKGAAEELHYGYTF. DNA for the CDR3: TGTGCCACCTCAAAAGGGGCAGCCGAGGAGTTGCACTATGGCTACACCTTC.

This sequence joins TRBV6-5 and TRBJ2-7; weak D call: TRBD1 (5 bases). Per germline, CDR1 MNHEY and CDR2 SVGAGI. Trimming pared 6 bases from V and 4 bases from J, leaving 16 bases between. This CDR3 spans 14 amino acids. The CDR3 nucleotides read TGTGCCAGCAGCCCGGCAGGGTACTTATACGAGCAGTACTTC. The encoded protein is CASSPAGYLYEQYF.

The V gene is TRBV9, the J gene TRBJ1-2; TRBD1 matches at 7 bases. Germline V gene sequence: CDR1 SGDLS, CDR2 YYNGEE. J was trimmed by 11 bases and V by 6 bases; bases with no gene match: 13. The CDR3 is made up of 13 amino acids. CDR3 nucleotide sequence: TGTGCCAGCACCACGTACCAGGGGGGTGGTTACACCTTC. It specifies CASTTYQGGGYTF.

The rearrangement joins TRBV2 to TRBJ1-1; tentatively, D is TRBD1 (5 bases). V dropped 1 base and J dropped 4 bases, with 10 bases sitting between them. CDR3 size: 14 residues. CDR1 is SNHLY, CDR2 FYNNEI, per germline. The CDR3 here is CASSEGGTGTEAFF. CDR3 bases: TGTGCCAGCAGTGAAGGTGGAACAGGCACTGAAGCTTTCTTT.

V gene TRBV6-5 combines with J gene TRBJ1-2; TRBD1 is a possible D gene (6 bases). CDR1 is MNHEY, CDR2 SVGAGI, per germline. The CDR3 has 14 amino acids. Trimming took off 8 bases at V and 2 bases at J, with 15 bases between the two ends. The CDR3 reads CASGIGGENYGYTF. The CDR3 region has the DNA TGTGCCAGCGGCATAGGGGGGGAGAACTATGGCTACACCTTC.

This chain joins TRBV6-5 and TRBJ1-1, with D tentatively TRBD1 (5 bases). V was pared by 5 bases and J by 1 base, with 11 bases between. The CDR3 consists of 14 residues. Looked up from germline, CDR1 is MNHEY and CDR2 is SVGAGI. The CDR3 reads CASSLPDKNTEAFF. DNA of the CDR3: TGTGCCAGCAGTCTTCCGGACAAGAACACTGAAGCTTTCTTT.

A remark on this clone: Other nucleotide sequences from this sample produce the same CDR3. The chain is built from TRBV10-1 and TRBJ1-6, with TRBD1 as a possible D gene (6 bases). The CDR3 length is 13 residues. V lost 2 bases, J lost 7 bases, and 6 bases lay in between. Per germline, CDR1 WNHNN and CDR2 SYGVQD (reference sequence). DNA of the CDR3: TGCGCCAGCAGTGAGCAGGGGAATTCACCCCTCCACTTT. Encoded protein: CASSEQGNSPLHF.